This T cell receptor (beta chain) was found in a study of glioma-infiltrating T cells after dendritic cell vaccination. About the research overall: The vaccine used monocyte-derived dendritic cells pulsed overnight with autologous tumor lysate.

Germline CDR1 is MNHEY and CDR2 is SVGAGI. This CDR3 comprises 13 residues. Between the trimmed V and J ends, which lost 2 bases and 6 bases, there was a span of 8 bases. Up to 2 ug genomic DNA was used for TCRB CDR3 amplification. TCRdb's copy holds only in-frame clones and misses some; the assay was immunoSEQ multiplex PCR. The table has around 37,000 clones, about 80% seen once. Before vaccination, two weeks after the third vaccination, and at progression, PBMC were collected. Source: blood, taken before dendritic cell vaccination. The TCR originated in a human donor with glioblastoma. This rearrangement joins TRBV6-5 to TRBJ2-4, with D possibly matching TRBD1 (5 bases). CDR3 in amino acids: CASSYVQGNIQYF. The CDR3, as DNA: TGTGCCAGCAGTTACGTCCAGGGAAACATTCAGTACTTC.